This T cell receptor (beta chain) was captured in a study of blood T cell repertoires in COVID-19. Deletions cut 5 bases from V and 3 bases from J, with 5 bases between. Germline lookup yields CDR1 MNHEY and CDR2 SVGAGI. This CDR3 has 12 amino acids. Study processing details: Scientists estimated how many nucleated cells there were by amplifying reference gene primers. Some clones are missing from TCRdb's copy, which holds only in-frame ones; the method was immunoSEQ multiplex PCR. The DNA gave D and trimming, while V, J and clone size come from that table. The sample has over 200,000 clones, approximately 83% seen once; the top ten hold roughly 1.3%. Worth noting for this clone: Other DNA sequences of this sample code for an identical CDR3.

The sample comprised peripheral blood. This sequence joins TRBV6-5 and TRBJ2-1; tentative D call: TRBD2 (5 bases). The sequence was collected from a woman in her thirties with COVID-19, enrolled during active disease. CDR3 region: CASSRDYNEQFF. In DNA, the CDR3 is TGTGCCAGCAGTCGGGACTACAATGAGCAGTTCTTC.